Shown below are 19 T cell receptor beta chains from a single sample sequenced in a study of T cell responses to AZD1222 COVID-19 vaccine. The table came from immunoSEQ multiplex PCR; TCRdb's copy has only in-frame clones and leaves some out. This table holds 75,000 to 95,000 clones, under 95% found once. Sequencing was performed on peripheral blood, taken 28 days after the second AZD1222 dose. These receptors were collected from an adult who received the AZD1222 COVID-19 vaccine.

The rearrangement uses TRBV7-8 and TRBJ2-7, with a weak D call TRBD2 (5 bases). Germline V lookup: CDR1 SGHVS, CDR2 FQNEAQ. With 1 base removed from V and 7 bases from J, the gap between germline ends came to 11 bases. There are 13 residues in the CDR3. CDR3 DNA sequence: TGTGCCAGCAGCTTAGAGTTTAGAGGGGAGCAGTACTTC. Translation: CASSLEFRGEQYF.

This clone has only one observation. J is TRBJ2-7 and V is TRBV19, with 8 bases fitting TRBD1. Trimming took 5 bases from V and 4 from J; bases not matched to a gene: 10. The germline CDR1 and CDR2 sequences are LNHDA and SQIVND (reference sequence). The CDR3 loop spans 15 amino acids. The CDR3 protein is CASSLAGTGPYEQYF. CDR3 in DNA: TGTGCCAGTAGTCTCGCCGGGACAGGACCTTACGAGCAGTACTTC.

This chain connects TRBV6-2 or TRBV6-3 to TRBJ2-3, with D perhaps matching TRBD1 (5 bases). Per germline, CDR1 MNHEY and CDR2 SVGEGT. This CDR3 is built from 14 residues. Trimming left V 0 bases short and J 1 base short, with 5 bases between. The CDR3: CASSYSTGTDTQYF. The CDR3 DNA follows: TGTGCCAGCAGTTACTCGACAGGCACAGATACGCAGTATTTT.

The V gene is TRBV19, the J gene TRBJ2-7, with 9 bases matching TRBD1. This CDR3 spans 16 amino acids. The V gene end was trimmed by 5 bases and the J gene end by 6 bases; junction bases not matched to a gene: 14. Germline-derived CDR1 and CDR2 are LNHDA and SQIVND (reference sequence). CDR3 coding DNA: TGTGCCAGTAGTGCCGAATCCGGGACAGGGTATTCCGAGCAGTACTTC. It translates to CASSAESGTGYSEQYF.

This rearrangement joins TRBV2 to TRBJ1-1; D is ambiguous. The ends were cut back, 3 bases at V and 10 bases at J, with 6 bases in the middle. CDR3 length equals 10 residues. The germline CDR1 and CDR2 sequences are SNHLY and FYNNEI. For the CDR3, the DNA is TGTGCCAGCAGTGAGGTCGGAGCTTTCTTT. Encoded protein: CASSEVGAFF.

The chain employs TRBV5-1 and TRBJ1-5; D perhaps matches TRBD1 (5 bases). There are 16 residues in the CDR3. Germline-derived CDR1 and CDR2 are SGHRS and YFSETQ. V dropped 2 bases and J dropped 0 bases, with 12 bases sitting between them. CDR3 nucleotide sequence: TGCGCCAGCAGCTTCTCAGGGTCTTATAGCAATCAGCCCCAGCATTTT. This codes for CASSFSGSYSNQPQHF.

In DNA, the CDR3 is TGTGCCAGCAGTTTACCCCGGGGGGGTTCCCTCCTTCGGGAGCAGTACTTC. It translates to CASSLPRGGSLLREQYF. J is TRBJ2-7 and V is TRBV28, with 8 bases lining up with TRBD2. Trimming took 2 bases from V and 7 from J; bases not matched to a gene: 16. The V gene's germline CDR1 is MDHEN and CDR2 SYDVKM. The CDR3 is 17 amino acids.

V gene TRBV18 combines with J gene TRBJ2-1, with 8 bases fitting TRBD1. The CDR3 runs to 13 residues. With 4 bases clipped from V and 9 bases from J, the junction kept 5 bases outside the gene matches. Germline values: CDR1 KGHSH, CDR2 LQKENI. CDR3 sequence (DNA): TGTGCCAGCTCACACGACAGGGGCGGTGAGCAGTTCTTC. Translating gives CASSHDRGGEQFF.

V usage is TRBV18 and J usage is TRBJ2-3, with TRBD2 matching over 9 bases. The CDR3 runs to 15 residues. Germline CDR1 is KGHSH and CDR2 is LQKENI. Trimming removed 3 bases from V and 8 bases from J; junction bases left unmatched: 9. The CDR3 here is CASSPDSGSFGTQYF. CDR3 DNA sequence: TGTGCCAGCTCACCGGATAGCGGGAGTTTCGGTACGCAGTATTTT.

This chain joins TRBV6-2 or TRBV6-3 and TRBJ1-5; 8 bases line up with TRBD1. Germline V gene sequence: CDR1 MNHEY, CDR2 SVGEGT. Germline trimming cut 2 bases from V and 9 bases from J; bases unmatched to any gene: 6. This CDR3 comprises 14 residues. CDR3 bases: TGTGCCAGCAGTTACGGACAGGGTCCTCGGCCCCAGCATTTT. Protein sequence: CASSYGQGPRPQHF.

The V and J genes are TRBV7-9 and TRBJ2-1; D possibly corresponds to TRBD1 (6 bases). The CDR3 totals 19 residues. Per the germline V gene, CDR1 is SEHNR and CDR2 is FQNEAQ (reference sequence). Trimming took off 5 bases at V and 5 bases at J, with 28 bases between the two ends. The CDR3 loop is CASSRPRARQAAPNNEQFF. Written as DNA, the CDR3 is TGTGCCAGCAGCCGACCCAGGGCCCGACAGGCAGCTCCAAACAATGAGCAGTTCTTC.

The genes are TRBV7-2 and TRBJ2-7; D is undetermined. The CDR3 sequence is 11 residues long. Germline V gives CDR1 SGHTA, CDR2 FQGNSA. V was clipped by 5 bases and J by 7 bases, with 9 bases between them. CDR3 sequence: CASSDLGEQYF. CDR3 coding DNA: TGTGCCAGCAGCGACCTGGGGGAGCAGTACTTC.

The J gene is TRBJ2-7, the V gene TRBV7-9; D gene unclear. V was cut by 8 bases and J by 1 base, with 12 bases left in between. The germline CDR1 and CDR2 sequences are SEHNR and FQNEAQ (reference sequence). The CDR3 is 13 residues long. The CDR3 coding sequence is TGTGCCAGCTCGGACGCCCGGTCCTACGAGCAGTACTTC. Amino acids: CASSDARSYEQYF.

The V gene is TRBV19, the J gene TRBJ1-3; perhaps TRBD1 as D (5 bases). CDR3 length: 14 residues. V lost 6 bases, J lost 5 bases, and 14 bases lay in between. Germline CDR1 reads LNHDA; CDR2 reads SQIVND (reference sequence). Here the CDR3 reads CASRPPGGRNTIYF. The CDR3 DNA is TGTGCCAGTAGACCCCCCGGGGGAAGAAACACCATATATTTT.

The chain employs TRBV2 and TRBJ1-2; 11 nucleotides agree with TRBD1. The V and J ends lost 6 bases and 10 bases, in that order; junction bases with no gene match: 7. Per the germline V gene, CDR1 is SNHLY and CDR2 is FYNNEI. This CDR3 is built from 13 residues. This CDR3 is CASRAGQGVAYTF. The DNA for the CDR3 is TGTGCCAGCAGAGCGGGACAGGGGGTTGCCTACACCTTC.

This chain joins TRBV6-5 and TRBJ2-7; no firm D call. Germline V gene sequence: CDR1 MNHEY, CDR2 SVGAGI. V lost 5 bases and J lost 2, with 7 bases in between. The CDR3 sequence is 12 residues long. CDR3: CASSPGPYEQYF. For the CDR3, the DNA is TGTGCCAGCAGTCCGGGCCCCTACGAGCAGTACTTC.

The chain uses TRBV6-5 and TRBJ2-1; the D gene is possibly TRBD2 (7 bases). Looked up from germline, CDR1 is MNHEY and CDR2 is SVGAGI. The V gene lost 3 bases and the J gene lost 4 bases, with 10 bases spanning the gap. The CDR3 extends over 14 amino acids. In DNA form, the CDR3 reads TGTGCCAGCAGTTATAGGGGGGGGTACAATGAGCAGTTCTTC. Translated: CASSYRGGYNEQFF.

In this sample, this clone turned up once. The rearrangement uses TRBV7-9 and TRBJ2-1; 7 bases fit TRBD2. The length of the CDR3 is 15 residues. Trimming took 5 bases from V and 6 from J; bases not matched to a gene: 10. CDR1 and CDR2 from the germline V gene are SEHNR and FQNEAQ (reference sequence). The CDR3, as DNA: TGTGCCAGCAGCCCCAGCGGGACCCCAGGCAATGAGCAGTTCTTC. Its translation: CASSPSGTPGNEQFF.

This sequence joins TRBV6-5 and TRBJ2-3; D perhaps matches TRBD2 (5 bases). V lost 0 bases, J lost 4 bases, and 14 bases lay in between. Germline lookup yields CDR1 MNHEY and CDR2 SVGAGI. The CDR3 is 16 residues long. CDR3 sequence: CASSYSPTPAADTQYF. In DNA form, the CDR3 reads TGTGCCAGCAGTTACTCACCAACTCCAGCGGCAGATACGCAGTATTTT.